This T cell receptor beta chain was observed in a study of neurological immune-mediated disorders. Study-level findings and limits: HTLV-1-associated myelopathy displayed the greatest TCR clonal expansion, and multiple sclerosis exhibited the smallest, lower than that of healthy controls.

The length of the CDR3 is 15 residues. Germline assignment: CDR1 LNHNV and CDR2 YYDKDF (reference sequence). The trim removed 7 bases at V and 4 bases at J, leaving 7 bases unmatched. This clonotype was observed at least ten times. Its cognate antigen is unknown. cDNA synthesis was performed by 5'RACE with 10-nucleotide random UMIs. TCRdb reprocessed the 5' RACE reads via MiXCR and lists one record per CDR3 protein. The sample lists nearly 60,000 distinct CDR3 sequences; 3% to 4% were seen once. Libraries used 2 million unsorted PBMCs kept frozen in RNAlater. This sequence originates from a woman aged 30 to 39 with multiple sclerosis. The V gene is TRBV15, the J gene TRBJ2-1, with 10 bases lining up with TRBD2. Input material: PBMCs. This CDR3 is CATMRASGSYNEQFF. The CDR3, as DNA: TGTGCCACCATGCGGGCTAGCGGGAGTTACAATGAGCAGTTCTTC. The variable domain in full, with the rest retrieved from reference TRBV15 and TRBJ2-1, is DAMVIQNPRYQVTQFGKPVTLSCSQTLNHNVMYWYQQKSSQAPKLLFHYYDKDFNNEADTPDNFQSRRPNTSFCFLDIRSPGLGDTAMYLCATMRASGSYNEQFFGPGTRLTVL.